These 26 T cell receptor beta chains were sequenced from one sample in a study of T cell responses to AZD1222 COVID-19 vaccine. Profiled with immunoSEQ multiplex PCR; TCRdb holds only in-frame clones, not every one. The sample yields 120,000 or so clones, less than 95% seen once. The starting material was peripheral blood, obtained on day 0 of AZD1222 vaccination. The source of these receptors is an adult in good health.

V usage is TRBV29-1 and J usage is TRBJ2-1; TRBD1 aligns across 11 bases. Germline assignment: CDR1 SQVTM and CDR2 ANQGSEA. The CDR3 runs to 17 residues. Germline trimming cut 3 bases from V and 8 bases from J; bases unmatched to any gene: 15. CDR3 region: CSVDGQGARDSLYEQFF. The CDR3 region has the DNA TGCAGCGTTGATGGACAGGGGGCGCGGGACTCTCTTTATGAGCAGTTCTTC.

The rearrangement uses TRBV5-6 and TRBJ1-5; 7 bases map to TRBD1. CDR3 length: 14 residues. Germline V gives CDR1 SGHDT, CDR2 YYEEEE. V trimming: 4 bases; J trimming: 1 base; junction bases outside the gene matches: 2. The CDR3 sequence: CASSRQGSNQPQHF. CDR3 sequence (DNA): TGTGCCAGCAGCCGACAGGGCAGCAATCAGCCCCAGCATTTT.

The chain couples TRBV10-2 to TRBJ2-4, with TRBD1 matching over 8 bases. J was trimmed by 11 bases and V by 4 bases; bases with no gene match: 13. The CDR3 contains 15 residues. Germline-derived CDR1 and CDR2 are WSHSY and SAAADI. This chain's CDR3 is CASSATGELRPFQYF. In DNA form, the CDR3 reads TGCGCCAGCAGTGCGACAGGGGAGCTCCGGCCTTTTCAGTACTTC.

The V gene is TRBV15, the J gene TRBJ2-7; 8 bases are shared with TRBD1. Trimming removed 1 base from V and 4 bases from J; junction bases left unmatched: 21. The CDR3 spans 20 residues. CDR1 is LNHNV, CDR2 YYDKDF, per germline (reference sequence). CDR3 loop: CATSRGIRTGLIGRPYEQYF. The CDR3 DNA reads as TGTGCCACCAGCAGAGGAATAAGGACAGGGCTTATCGGCCGTCCTTACGAGCAGTACTTC.

To note about this clone: It is likely a read error: a sequence one base away is far more abundant. The rearrangement links TRBV5-6 to TRBJ2-7; D remains ambiguous. This CDR3 spans 12 amino acids. Germline-derived CDR1 and CDR2 are SGHDT and YYEEEE. V was pared by 3 bases and J by 0 bases, with 4 bases between. Here the CDR3 reads CASSSNSYEQYF. CDR3 in DNA: TGTGCCAGCAGCTCCAACTCCTACGAGCAGTACTTC.

The chain is built from TRBV7-2 and TRBJ2-2; D possibly matches TRBD1 or TRBD2 (5 bases each). Between the trimmed V and J ends, which lost 8 bases and 6 bases, there was a span of 19 bases. This CDR3 has 15 residues. CDR1 is SGHTA, CDR2 FQGNSA, per germline. This chain's CDR3 is CASGPGPRIAGELFF. The CDR3 DNA follows: TGTGCCAGCGGGCCGGGACCCCGTATTGCCGGGGAGCTGTTTTTT.

This clone was observed a handful of times. J is TRBJ2-2 and V is TRBV28, with a tentative D call TRBD2 (6 bases). This CDR3 is built from 16 residues. CDR1 and CDR2 (germline): MDHEN, SYDVKM. V was trimmed by 5 bases and J by 4 bases, leaving 17 bases between them. The CDR3 is CASSLYRGSSTGELFF. The CDR3 nucleotides are TGTGCCAGCAGTCTATATCGGGGGTCCTCCACCGGGGAGCTGTTTTTT.

The chain recombines TRBV7-9 with TRBJ2-3, with TRBD1 as a possible D gene (6 bases). Trimming shortened V by 4 bases and J by 0 bases, and 14 bases separated the two germline ends. CDR1 is SEHNR and CDR2 is FQNEAQ in the germline V gene (reference sequence). The CDR3 loop spans 16 amino acids. The DNA for the CDR3 is TGTGCCAGCAGCTATTTACGGGACACAAGCACAGATACGCAGTATTTT. It translates to CASSYLRDTSTDTQYF.

CDR3 region: CASSRTSFNEQFF. The CDR3 DNA reads TGTGCCAGCAGTCGGACTAGTTTTAATGAGCAGTTCTTC. This chain uses TRBV27 with TRBJ2-1; 7 bases align to TRBD2. Germline CDR1 is MNHEY and CDR2 is SMNVEV (reference sequence). The length of the CDR3 is 13 residues. J was trimmed by 7 bases and V by 5 bases; bases with no gene match: 5.

This chain connects TRBV7-8 to TRBJ2-7; D is unresolved. V dropped 1 base and J dropped 4 bases, with 11 bases sitting between them. The CDR3 contains 14 residues. Germline CDR1 is SGHVS and CDR2 is FQNEAQ. For the CDR3, the DNA is TGTGCCAGCAGCTTAGGGCTAGGCGAGTACGAGCAGTACTTC. Translated, it gives CASSLGLGEYEQYF. The variable domain in full, completed from reference TRBV7-8 and TRBJ2-7, reads GAGVSQSPRYKVAKRGQDVALRCDPISGHVSLFWYQQALGQGPEFLTYFQNEAQLDKSGLPSDRFFAERPEGSVSTLKIQRTQQEDSAVYLCASSLGLGEYEQYFGPGTRLTVT.

This chain connects TRBV27 to TRBJ2-7; 7 positions agree with TRBD1. CDR1 and CDR2 (germline): MNHEY, SMNVEV (reference sequence). J was trimmed by 1 base and V by 6 bases; bases with no gene match: 9. CDR3 length equals 15 residues. CDR3 DNA: TGTGCCAGCAGGCTAAAGGGACAGCCATCCTACGAGCAGTACTTC. Its protein product is CASRLKGQPSYEQYF.

The chain recombines TRBV5-1 with TRBJ2-3, with 10 bases lining up with TRBD2. V lost 7 bases to trimming and J lost 0 bases; unmatched junction nucleotides: 5. The CDR3 has 15 residues. CDR1 is SGHRS and CDR2 is YFSETQ in the germline V gene. The CDR3 DNA reads as TGCGCCAGCGGAGCGGGAGGGACTAGCACAGATACGCAGTATTTT. This encodes CASGAGGTSTDTQYF.

The chain joins TRBV27 to TRBJ2-7; D is perhaps TRBD1 (6 bases). Trimming cost V 6 bases and J 4 bases, with 16 bases left between them. The CDR3 is made up of 14 amino acids. Germline CDR1 reads MNHEY; CDR2 reads SMNVEV (reference sequence). The DNA for the CDR3 is TGTGCCAGCAGACTTGCCGACAGGTTATACGAGCAGTACTTC. It translates to CASRLADRLYEQYF.

This clone is labeled medium-sized. The V gene is TRBV2, the J gene TRBJ1-6, with 9 bases aligning to TRBD1. V dropped 7 bases and J dropped 10; count of bases not matched to a gene: 8. The germline V gene has CDR1 SNHLY and CDR2 FYNNEI. This CDR3 has 14 amino acids. CDR3 amino acids: CASIGGQGVSPLHF. As DNA, the CDR3 is TGTGCCAGCATTGGGGGACAGGGCGTCTCACCCCTCCACTTT.

The chain links TRBV11-2 to TRBJ2-1, with a tentative D call TRBD1 (6 bases). V was clipped by 7 bases and J by 7 bases, with 23 bases between them. Germline V gives CDR1 SGHAT, CDR2 FQNNGV. This CDR3 spans 16 amino acids. CDR3 DNA sequence: TGTGCCAGCACGAGAACCGGGACACCCGCTCATAATGAGCAGTTCTTC. Translated, it gives CASTRTGTPAHNEQFF.

The chain uses TRBV28 and TRBJ2-5, with D perhaps matching TRBD2 (6 bases). V was pared by 5 bases and J by 1 base, with 11 bases between. This CDR3 has 14 amino acids. The germline V gene has CDR1 MDHEN and CDR2 SYDVKM. CDR3 in DNA: TGTGCCAGCAGTACGGGGACTTTCCAAGAGACCCAGTACTTC. This translates into CASSTGTFQETQYF. The full variable domain, rest sourced from reference TRBV28 and TRBJ2-5, is DVKVTQSSRYLVKRTGEKVFLECVQDMDHENMFWYRQDPGLGLRLIYFSYDVKMKEKGDIPEGYSVSREKKERFSLILESASTNQTSMYLCASSTGTFQETQYFGPGTRLLVL.

This chain uses TRBV18 with TRBJ1-4; D not certain. Germline values: CDR1 KGHSH, CDR2 LQKENI. Trimming pared 2 bases from V and 8 bases from J, leaving 9 bases between. This CDR3 region has 13 residues. The CDR3 nucleotides are TGTGCCAGCTCACCATTACCAGACGAAAAACTGTTTTTT. Translation gives CASSPLPDEKLFF.

The rearrangement uses TRBV7-8 and TRBJ2-1; 12 nucleotides agree with TRBD2. With 6 bases clipped from V and 1 base from J, the junction kept 4 bases outside the gene matches. CDR1 and CDR2 (germline): SGHVS, FQNEAQ. The CDR3 totals 16 residues. The CDR3 DNA reads as TGTGCCAGCAGTTCTGGACTAGCGGGGTCCTACAATGAGCAGTTCTTC. It is translated as CASSSGLAGSYNEQFF.

The rearrangement joins TRBV7-2 to TRBJ2-4; 12 bases are shared with TRBD2. With V trimmed by 5 bases and J by 3 bases, 11 bases remained unmatched. The germline V gene has CDR1 SGHTA and CDR2 FQGNSA. CDR3 length: 18 residues. CDR3 in amino acids: CASSPRTSGIKIKNIQYF. The CDR3 nucleotides are TGTGCCAGCAGCCCTCGGACTAGCGGGATTAAAATCAAAAACATTCAGTACTTC. The entire variable domain, with the rest obtained from reference TRBV7-2 and TRBJ2-4, is as follows: GAGVSQSPSNKVTEKGKDVELRCDPISGHTALYWYRQSLGQGLEFLIYFQGNSAPDKSGLPSDRFSAERTGGSVSTLTIQRTQQEDSAVYLCASSPRTSGIKIKNIQYFGAGTRLSVL.

This chain connects TRBV6-6 to TRBJ2-7; D remains unclear. Trimming left V 4 bases short and J 3 bases short, with 19 bases between. This CDR3 spans 16 amino acids. CDR1 and CDR2 (germline): MNHNY, SVGAGI (reference sequence). CDR3 bases: TGTGCCAGCAGTTCCCTTGGACGCAGTTGGTACTACGAGCAGTACTTC. Translated: CASSSLGRSWYYEQYF.

The chain couples TRBV3-1 (or the pseudogene TRBV3-2) to TRBJ1-5; tentatively, D is TRBD1 (6 bases). V gave up 1 base and J gave up 0 bases, with 10 bases separating them. The CDR3 spans 16 residues. The germline gives CDR1 LGHDT, CDR2 YNNKEL (reference sequence). CDR3 sequence: CASSQAGDNSNQPQHF. The CDR3, as DNA: TGTGCCAGCAGCCAAGCTGGGGACAATAGCAATCAGCCCCAGCATTTT.

The rearrangement joins TRBV3-1 (or the pseudogene TRBV3-2) to TRBJ2-7, with 10 nucleotides matching TRBD2. The CDR3 sequence is 19 residues long. The V gene end was trimmed by 4 bases and the J gene end by 4 bases; junction bases not matched to a gene: 19. The germline gives CDR1 LGHDT, CDR2 YNNKEL (reference sequence). The CDR3 sequence is CASSPRMGAGGPLAYEQYF. CDR3 bases: TGTGCCAGCAGCCCTCGGATGGGAGCGGGAGGGCCCCTCGCTTACGAGCAGTACTTC.

This clone was picked up a small number of times. The chain has TRBV6-2 or TRBV6-3 and TRBJ1-2; D not resolved. The germline CDR1 and CDR2 sequences are MNHEY and SVGEGT. The CDR3 is 12 residues long. Trimming left V 4 bases short and J 8 bases short, with 11 bases between. The CDR3 protein is CASSSGPMGYTF. In DNA, the CDR3 is TGTGCCAGCAGTTCGGGTCCCATGGGCTACACCTTC.

This chain uses TRBV19 with TRBJ1-4, with no clear D. The V and J ends lost 6 bases and 7 bases respectively, with 18 bases between them. Germline V gene sequence: CDR1 LNHDA, CDR2 SQIVND (reference sequence). This CDR3 region has 15 residues. In DNA form, the CDR3 reads TGTGCCAGTAGCACCCAGGCGGGGATCGGTGAAAAACTGTTTTTT. As protein: CASSTQAGIGEKLFF.

The gene calls are TRBV6-5 and TRBJ1-4; D call uncertain. This CDR3 contains 16 residues. Germline loops: CDR1 MNHEY, CDR2 SVGAGI. V shed 0 bases and J shed 4 bases, with 12 bases lying between them. CDR3 bases: TGTGCCAGCAGTTACTCCCTGTCAGGTTTTAATGAAAAACTGTTTTTT. This sequence encodes CASSYSLSGFNEKLFF.

In regard to this clone: The sample has other DNA sequences that encode this CDR3 too. The chain recombines TRBV7-9 with TRBJ2-1; TRBD2 is a possible D gene (5 bases). CDR1 and CDR2 (germline): SEHNR, FQNEAQ (reference sequence). Between the trimmed V and J ends, which lost 3 bases and 7 bases, there was a span of 10 bases. The length of the CDR3 is 13 residues. CDR3: CASSLAGVNEQFF. Here the CDR3 DNA reads TGTGCCAGCAGCTTGGCGGGTGTTAATGAGCAGTTCTTC.